This TCR beta chain is from a study of T cell changes during pregnancy in multiple sclerosis. Libraries were prepared by immunoSEQ multiplex PCR; TCRdb keeps only in-frame clonotypes and omits some of them. The sample consists of approximately 44,000 clones, around 90% of them appearing once. The CDR3 is 15 residues long. The germline V gene encodes CDR1 SGHAT and CDR2 FQNNGV. V gave up 5 bases and J gave up 7 bases; unmatched junction bases: 9. This chain uses TRBV11-2 with TRBJ2-3; 10 bases are shared with TRBD2. The origin of this receptor is a female donor in good health, enrolled as a control in a pregnancy study. Sample: CD4+ T cells from peripheral blood mononuclear cells, taken in the second trimester of pregnancy. The CDR3 protein is CASSPRGTSENTQYF. The CDR3 DNA reads as TGTGCCAGCAGCCCGCGAGGGACTAGCGAGAATACGCAGTATTTT.